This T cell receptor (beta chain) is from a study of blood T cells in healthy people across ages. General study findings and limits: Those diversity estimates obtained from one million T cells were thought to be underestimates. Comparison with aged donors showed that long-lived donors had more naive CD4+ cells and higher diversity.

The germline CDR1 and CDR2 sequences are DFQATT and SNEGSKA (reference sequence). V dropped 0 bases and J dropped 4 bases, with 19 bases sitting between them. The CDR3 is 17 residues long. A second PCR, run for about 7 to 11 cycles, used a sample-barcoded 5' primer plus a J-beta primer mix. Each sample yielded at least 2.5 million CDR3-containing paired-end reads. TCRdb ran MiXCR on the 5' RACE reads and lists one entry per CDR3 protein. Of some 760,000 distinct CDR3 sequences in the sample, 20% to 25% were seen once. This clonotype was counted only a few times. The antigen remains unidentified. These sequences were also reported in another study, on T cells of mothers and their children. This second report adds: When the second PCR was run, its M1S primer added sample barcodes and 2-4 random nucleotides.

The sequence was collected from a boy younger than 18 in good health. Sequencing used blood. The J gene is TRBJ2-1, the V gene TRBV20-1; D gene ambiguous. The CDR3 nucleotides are TGCAGTGCTAGAGATATAATTAGTTACGGTGAATACAATGAGCAGTTCTTC. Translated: CSARDIISYGEYNEQFF.